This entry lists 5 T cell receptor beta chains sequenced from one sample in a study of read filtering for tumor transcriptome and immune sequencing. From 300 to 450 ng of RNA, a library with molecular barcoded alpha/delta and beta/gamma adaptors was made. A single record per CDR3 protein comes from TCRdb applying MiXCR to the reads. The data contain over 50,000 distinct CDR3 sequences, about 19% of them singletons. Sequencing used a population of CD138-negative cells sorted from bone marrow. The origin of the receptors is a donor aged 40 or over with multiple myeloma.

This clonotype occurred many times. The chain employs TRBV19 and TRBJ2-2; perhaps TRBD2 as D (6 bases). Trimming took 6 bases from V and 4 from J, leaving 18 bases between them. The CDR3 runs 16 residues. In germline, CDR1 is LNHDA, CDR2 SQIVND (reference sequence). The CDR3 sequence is CASRPIGGAGTGELFF. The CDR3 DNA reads TGTGCCAGTAGGCCGATAGGAGGGGCAGGCACCGGGGAGCTGTTTTTT.

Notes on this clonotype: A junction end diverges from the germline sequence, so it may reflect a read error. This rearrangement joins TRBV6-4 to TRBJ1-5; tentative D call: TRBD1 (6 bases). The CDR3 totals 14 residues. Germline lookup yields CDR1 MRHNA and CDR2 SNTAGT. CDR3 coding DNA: TGTGCCAGATACAGGGTTCAGTGCAATCAGCCCCAGCGTTTC. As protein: CARYRVQCNQPQRF.

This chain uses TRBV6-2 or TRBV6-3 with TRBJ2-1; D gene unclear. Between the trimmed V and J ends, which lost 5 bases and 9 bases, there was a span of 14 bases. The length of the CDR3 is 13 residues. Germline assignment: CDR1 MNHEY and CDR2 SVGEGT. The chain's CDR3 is CASSRSEAGEQFF. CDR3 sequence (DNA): TGTGCCAGCAGTCGCTCTGAGGCTGGTGAGCAGTTCTTC.

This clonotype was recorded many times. The CDR3 nucleotides read TGTGCCAGCAGTTTTGGTCGGATAGAGACCCAGTACTTC. Protein sequence: CASSFGRIETQYF. The chain couples TRBV28 to TRBJ2-5; D uncertain. The CDR3 sequence is 13 residues long. Germline lookup yields CDR1 MDHEN and CDR2 SYDVKM. V lost 3 bases and J lost 4, with 9 bases in between.

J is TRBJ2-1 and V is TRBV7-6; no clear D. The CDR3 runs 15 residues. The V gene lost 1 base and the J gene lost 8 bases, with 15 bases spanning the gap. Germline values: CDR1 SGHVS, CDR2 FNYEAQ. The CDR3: CASSLVWIPNDEQFF. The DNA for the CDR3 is TGTGCCAGCAGCTTAGTGTGGATTCCTAACGATGAGCAGTTCTTC. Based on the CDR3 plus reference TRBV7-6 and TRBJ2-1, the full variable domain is GAGVSQSPRYKVTKRGQDVALRCDPISGHVSLYWYRQALGQGPEFLTYFNYEAQQDKSGLPNDRFSAERPEGSISTLTIQRTEQRDSAMYRCASSLVWIPNDEQFFGPGTRLTVL.